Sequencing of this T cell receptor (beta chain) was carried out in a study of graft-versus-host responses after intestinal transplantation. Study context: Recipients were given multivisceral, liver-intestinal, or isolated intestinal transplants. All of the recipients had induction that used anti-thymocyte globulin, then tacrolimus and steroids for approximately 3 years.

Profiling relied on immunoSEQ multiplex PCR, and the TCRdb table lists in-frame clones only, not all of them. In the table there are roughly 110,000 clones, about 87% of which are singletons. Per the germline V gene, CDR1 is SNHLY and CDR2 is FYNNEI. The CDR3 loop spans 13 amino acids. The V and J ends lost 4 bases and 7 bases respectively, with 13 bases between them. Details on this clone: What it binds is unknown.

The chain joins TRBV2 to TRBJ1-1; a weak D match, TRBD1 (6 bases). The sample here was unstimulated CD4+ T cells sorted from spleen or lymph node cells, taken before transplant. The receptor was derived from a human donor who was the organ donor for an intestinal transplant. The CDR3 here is CASSVQWTDEAFF. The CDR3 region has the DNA TGTGCCAGCAGTGTCCAGTGGACAGATGAAGCTTTCTTT.